A single sample is the source of the 12 T cell receptor beta chains below, sequenced in a study of neurological immune-mediated disorders. One entry per CDR3 protein results from TCRdb running MiXCR on the 5' RACE reads. The data hold under 60,000 distinct CDR3 sequences, with 3% to 3.5% observed a single time. The specimen sequenced was PBMCs. Receptors were obtained from a man aged 35-49 years with multiple sclerosis.

The CDR3 region is CASSLVGDSYNEQFF. The CDR3 nucleotides are TGCGCCAGCAGCTTGGTGGGGGACTCCTACAATGAGCAGTTCTTC. The rearrangement links TRBV5-1 to TRBJ2-1; D may be TRBD1 or TRBD2 (5 bases each). The germline V gene has CDR1 SGHRS and CDR2 YFSETQ. This CDR3 spans 15 amino acids. V was pared by 0 bases and J by 0 bases, with 7 bases between.

This clonotype was found many times. The chain links TRBV15 to TRBJ1-1; possibly TRBD1 for D (5 bases). Trimming cost V 3 bases and J 0 bases, with 14 bases left between them. CDR3 length: 16 residues. Germline values: CDR1 LNHNV, CDR2 YYDKDF (reference sequence). The CDR3 bases are TGTGCCACCAGCAGGGGGGTTATATTCTTGAACACTGAAGCTTTCTTT. Translation: CATSRGVIFLNTEAFF.

This clonotype was counted ten times or more. V usage is TRBV29-1 and J usage is TRBJ2-5; D perhaps matches TRBD2 (5 bases). CDR1 and CDR2 from the germline V gene are SQVTM and ANQGSEA. The ends were cut back, 6 bases at V and 2 bases at J, with 10 bases in the middle. The CDR3 loop spans 12 amino acids. CDR3 nucleotide sequence: TGCAGCGTAGATGAGGGTCAAGAGACCCAGTACTTC. Translating gives CSVDEGQETQYF.

This clonotype has at least ten counts. The chain carries TRBV5-1 and TRBJ2-1; 9 bases line up with TRBD2. The germline V gene encodes CDR1 SGHRS and CDR2 YFSETQ. V was pared by 0 bases and J by 8 bases, with 12 bases of the junction left unmatched. The CDR3 totals 17 residues. CDR3 sequence (DNA): TGCGCCAGCAGCTTGGCCGCCGGGGGCGGGGGGGCGTATGAGCAGTTCTTC. The encoded protein is CASSLAAGGGGAYEQFF.

This clonotype was detected ten times or more. V gene TRBV3-1 combines with J gene TRBJ2-2; D is perhaps TRBD1 (5 bases). Germline CDR1 reads LGHDT; CDR2 reads YNNKEL (reference sequence). Trimming cost V 1 base and J 0 bases, with 9 bases left between them. This CDR3 contains 16 residues. CDR3 sequence reads: CASSQVRQTNTGELFF. CDR3 DNA sequence: TGTGCCAGCAGCCAAGTCCGACAGACGAACACCGGGGAGCTGTTTTTT.

This clonotype was recorded at least ten times. CDR3 DNA: TGCAGTGCTAGAGAGGGTACGACAGATACGCAGTATTTT. It codes for CSAREGTTDTQYF. The rearrangement uses TRBV20-1 and TRBJ2-3; D call uncertain. The CDR3 spans 13 residues. V shed 0 bases and J shed 3 bases, with 7 bases lying between them. Germline loops: CDR1 DFQATT, CDR2 SNEGSKA (reference sequence).

This clonotype has at least ten counts. V and J are TRBV12-3 or TRBV12-4 and TRBJ1-5, with TRBD1 identical over 9 bases. This CDR3 is 16 amino acids long. V lost 6 bases and J lost 2; bases outside the gene matches: 8. This CDR3 reads CASSLTGGAGNQPQHF. The CDR3 DNA sequence: TGTGCCAGCAGCCTCACAGGGGGCGCGGGCAATCAGCCCCAGCATTTT.

In its sample, this clonotype was seen many times. V usage is TRBV28 and J usage is TRBJ1-6; D unclear. The V gene lost 6 bases and the J gene lost 7 bases, with 13 bases spanning the gap. Per the germline V gene, CDR1 is MDHEN and CDR2 is SYDVKM. The CDR3 is made up of 14 amino acids. The CDR3 DNA follows: TGTGCCAGCAGCCAAGGGCGACAAAATTCACCCCTCCACTTT. Protein: CASSQGRQNSPLHF.

This clonotype showed up many times. The chain recombines TRBV4-1 with TRBJ2-5; 8 nucleotides line up with TRBD1. With V trimmed by 4 bases and J by 2 bases, 6 bases remained unmatched. CDR3 length: 15 residues. CDR1 MGHRA and CDR2 YSYEKL come from the germline V gene. CDR3 protein: CASSPQNRGQETQYF. The CDR3 nucleotides read TGCGCCAGCAGCCCCCAAAACAGGGGGCAAGAGACCCAGTACTTC.

This clonotype occurred many times. V and J are TRBV20-1 and TRBJ1-1; D is ambiguous. This CDR3 has 15 residues. Germline CDR1 DFQATT, CDR2 SNEGSKA (reference sequence). Trimming stripped 6 bases from V and 0 bases from J, with 17 bases between. As DNA, the CDR3 is TGCAGTGCCATCCCTTTAGGCGAGCTGAACACTGAAGCTTTCTTT. Protein sequence: CSAIPLGELNTEAFF.

Concerning this clonotype itself: The junction does not match germline at one end; this may be a read error. This chain links TRBV29-1 with TRBJ1-6; perhaps TRBD1 as D (6 bases). CDR1 SQVTM and CDR2 ANQGSEA come from the germline V gene. The CDR3 is made up of 17 amino acids. The CDR3 reads CSVECPGTEGGGSPLNF. For the CDR3, the DNA is TGCAGCGTTGAATGTCCCGGGACTGAGGGGGGAGGTTCACCCCTCAACTTT.

This clonotype was counted at least ten times. V usage is TRBV20-1 and J usage is TRBJ1-4; D unclear. This CDR3 has 12 residues. CDR1 and CDR2 (germline): DFQATT, SNEGSKA (reference sequence). The V end lost 5 bases, the J end lost 5 bases, and 9 bases lay between the germline ends. In DNA, the CDR3 is TGCAGTGCTGGGGTTCCAAATGAAAAACTGTTTTTT. Translation: CSAGVPNEKLFF.